The text below deals with one T cell receptor (beta chain). TCRdb independently ran MiXCR on the reads; one entry per CDR3 protein. The sample holds a few hundred thousand distinct CDR3 sequences, more than 25% seen once. This record belongs to a study of T cell repertoires in cytomegalovirus infection. The CDR3 length is 14 residues. Between the trimmed V and J ends, which lost 3 bases and 6 bases, there was a span of 15 bases. Germline V gene lookup returns CDR1 SGHTA and CDR2 FQGNSA. This receptor was obtained from a human donor in good health (CMV status not recorded). Some clones in this sample may be carry-over from other donors' samples. This chain joins TRBV7-2 and TRBJ2-7; D gene ambiguous. Sequences were obtained from PBMCs. Here the CDR3 reads CASSFPGHTREQYF. In DNA, the CDR3 is TGTGCCAGCAGCTTCCCGGGCCATACCCGCGAGCAGTACTTC.